One sample yielded the 5 T cell receptor beta chains listed below, sequenced in a study of regulatory T cells in long-lasting Graves disease. Specified time point: newly diagnosed GD, antithyroid drugs for less than 3 months. TCR sequences were obtained from RNA taken from PBMCs. Library construction for TCR beta used iRepertoire HTBI primers and Arm-PCR of CDR3 regions. TCRdb processed the multiplex PCR reads anew with MiXCR; each CDR3 protein has one entry. This table holds roughly 380,000 distinct CDR3 sequences, 16% found once. Another study also made use of these data, one on T cells in Graves' hyperthyroidism and ophthalmopathy.

This sample comprised peripheral blood mononuclear cells (PBMCs), obtained at new diagnosis, from a patient treated with antithyroid drugs. Receptors were obtained from a man in his forties or fifties with Graves disease.

This clonotype has a single count. A clone one base away is much larger, so this may be a read error. V usage is TRBV5-1 and J usage is TRBJ1-4; D is perhaps TRBD1 (5 bases). Trimming took off 0 bases at V and 1 base at J, with 7 bases between the two ends. Per the germline V gene, CDR1 is SGHRS and CDR2 is YFSETQ. The CDR3 consists of 15 residues. The CDR3 DNA reads TGCGCCAGCAGCTTGGGGACACTAACTAATGAAAAACTGTTTTTT. This gives the protein CASSLGTLTNEKLFF.

This clonotype appeared a few times. The genes are TRBV4-1 and TRBJ2-3; 10 nucleotides agree with TRBD2. The CDR3 loop spans 18 amino acids. Germline V gene lookup returns CDR1 MGHRA and CDR2 YSYEKL. V trimming: 1 base; J trimming: 1 base; junction bases outside the gene matches: 8. DNA of the CDR3: TGCGCCAGCAGCCAAGTACCCCCCGGACTAGCGGGCACAGATACGCAGTATTTT. Protein: CASSQVPPGLAGTDTQYF.

In this sample, this clonotype turned up many times. CDR3 region: CASSYPDRGPYEQYF. Written as DNA, the CDR3 is TGTGCCAGCAGTTACCCCGACAGGGGACCCTACGAGCAGTACTTC. The rearrangement uses TRBV6-5 and TRBJ2-7; 8 bases line up with TRBD1. Germline values: CDR1 MNHEY, CDR2 SVGAGI. The CDR3 loop spans 15 amino acids. With 2 bases clipped from V and 2 bases from J, the junction kept 5 bases outside the gene matches.

The rearrangement uses TRBV7-9 and TRBJ2-5, with 9 positions matching TRBD1. V dropped 5 bases and J dropped 3; count of bases not matched to a gene: 7. The CDR3 is 15 residues long. Germline V CDR1 and CDR2: SEHNR, FQNEAQ (reference sequence). This chain's CDR3 is CASSPDRDREETQYF. In DNA, the CDR3 is TGTGCCAGCAGCCCCGACCGGGACAGGGAAGAGACCCAGTACTTC. The variable domain in full, with the rest retrieved from reference TRBV7-9 and TRBJ2-5, is DTGVSQNPRHKITKRGQNVTFRCDPISEHNRLYWYRQTLGQGPEFLTYFQNEAQLEKSRLLSDRFSAERPKGSFSTLEIQRTEQGDSAMYLCASSPDRDREETQYFGPGTRLLVL.

On this clonotype itself: A clone one base away is much larger, so this may be a read error. The conserved phenylalanine or tryptophan is not found at the CDR3 terminus, so this likely reflects a read error. The V and J genes are TRBV7-3 and TRBJ2-2; the match to TRBD1 covers 10 bases. This CDR3 spans 15 amino acids. Germline V gene lookup returns CDR1 SGHTA and CDR2 FQGTGA. V gave up 5 bases and J gave up 3 bases; unmatched junction bases: 3. The CDR3 sequence is CASSPGTGDTGELFI. The CDR3 DNA follows: TGTGCCAGCAGCCCCGGGACAGGGGACACCGGGGAGCTGTTTATT.